This T cell receptor (beta chain) was found in a study of T-cell reconstitution after alpha-beta-depleted transplantation in children. This CDR3 has 18 residues. The junction had 10 bases not matched to a gene; V was cut back by 5 bases and J by 0 bases. Unique molecular identifiers were incorporated into the prepared TCRbeta library. TCRdb reprocessed the PCR reads via MiXCR and lists one record per CDR3 protein. The table records approximately 520,000 distinct CDR3 sequences, approximately 10% of them present only once. This receptor was taken from a female patient aged 2-9 years who had a stem cell transplant for aplastic anemia, so the T cells may come from the graft donor. This chain links TRBV12-3 or TRBV12-4 with TRBJ2-6; 7 bases are a match to TRBD1. The sample consisted of PBMCs, mostly from graft donor cells, taken 180 days after TCRalphabeta/CD19-depleted stem cell transplant. Here the CDR3 reads CASSPRGQMVSGANVLTF. The CDR3 DNA follows: TGTGCCAGCAGTCCCAGGGGACAGATGGTCTCTGGGGCCAACGTCCTGACTTTC.